These T cell receptor beta chains were read from a single sample in a study of CD8+ T cells in alopecia areata. Profiled with immunoSEQ multiplex PCR; TCRdb holds only in-frame clones, not every one. In the table there are about 130,000 clones, roughly 54% of which are singletons. The sample was CD4+ T cells sorted from blood, taken at week 0. These receptors came from a human donor with alopecia areata. Each CDR3 is given with its conserved first and last residue. D genes are given only for firm matches. The size entry is marked missing in some rows and otherwise reads once, few, many or a size class.

CDR3 protein,CDR3 DNA,J gene,V gene,clone size,D gene
CASSLVLQGETFF,TGTGCCAGCAGCTTAGTCCTTCAGGGCGAAACTTTCTTT,TRBJ1-1,TRBV7-9,few,-
CASSARTGGTDTQYF,TGTGCCAGCAGCGCCCGGACAGGGGGGACAGATACGCAGTATTTT,TRBJ2-3,TRBV9,few,TRBD1
CASSSWREGTGELFF,TGTGCCAGCAGCTCCTGGCGGGAGGGCACCGGGGAGCTGTTTTTT,TRBJ2-2,TRBV7-6,once,TRBD2
CASSRGIGTGEETQYF,TGCGCCAGCAGCCGAGGTATCGGGACTGGCGAGGAGACCCAGTACTTC,TRBJ2-5,TRBV4-1,-,-
CASSFGEGPGNTIYF,TGCGCCAGCAGCTTTGGGGAGGGACCTGGAAACACCATATATTTT,TRBJ1-3,TRBV5-1,-,-
CASRRTSGSFSDTQYF,TGTGCCAGCAGGCGGACTAGCGGGAGTTTCTCAGATACGCAGTATTTT,TRBJ2-3,TRBV7-2,-,TRBD2
CASTGGWTVYNSPLHF,TGTGCCAGCACGGGGGGATGGACAGTCTATAATTCACCCCTCCACTTT,TRBJ1-6,TRBV5-6,once,-
CAWRVLEAQSYTF,TGTGCCTGGAGGGTGTTGGAAGCGCAGAGCTACACCTTC,TRBJ1-2,TRBV30,once,-
CASSTDGGTQYF,TGTGCCAGCAGCACCGACGGGGGGACCCAGTACTTC,TRBJ2-5,TRBV6-5,-,-
CASSLDGRGRNEQFF,TGTGCCAGCAGCTTAGACGGGAGAGGAAGGAATGAGCAGTTCTTC,TRBJ2-1,TRBV7-6,-,-
CASSVQHTNTEAFF,TGTGCCAGCAGTGTCCAACACACGAACACTGAAGCTTTCTTT,TRBJ1-1,TRBV7-3,-,-
CASSRGLADSYEQYF,TGTGCCAGTAGTAGGGGACTAGCGGACTCCTACGAGCAGTACTTC,TRBJ2-7,TRBV19,-,TRBD2
CASSPDRGSYEQYF,TGTGCCAGCAGCCCGGACAGAGGCTCCTACGAGCAGTACTTC,TRBJ2-7,TRBV7-2,-,-
CASSPRGGAGPTDTQYF,TGTGCCAGCAGCCCCAGGGGGGGCGCGGGCCCCACAGATACGCAGTATTTT,TRBJ2-3,TRBV7-2,-,-
CASSPLAGAYTDTQYF,TGTGCCAGCTCACCGCTAGCGGGGGCCTACACAGATACGCAGTATTTT,TRBJ2-3,TRBV7-2,-,TRBD2
CASSQVMGQGTDTQYF,TGTGCCAGCAGCCAAGTAATGGGACAGGGCACAGATACGCAGTATTTT,TRBJ2-3,TRBV4-2,-,TRBD1
CASSQASGSGTDTQYF,TGTGCCAGCAGCCAGGCTAGCGGGAGTGGTACAGATACGCAGTATTTT,TRBJ2-3,TRBV7-3,few,TRBD2
CASSLNPGELFF,TGCGCCAGCAGCTTGAATCCCGGGGAGCTGTTTTTT,TRBJ2-2,TRBV5-1,few,-
CASSLSGTAPYGYTF,TGTGCCAGCAGTTTGTCCGGGACAGCCCCCTATGGCTACACCTTC,TRBJ1-2,TRBV27,-,TRBD1
CASSTRPSGGKETQYF,TGTGCCAGCAGCACCAGACCTAGCGGGGGGAAAGAGACCCAGTACTTC,TRBJ2-5,TRBV9,few,TRBD2
CASSLNNFGTGRQYF,TGTGCCAGCAGCTTAAACAATTTTGGGACAGGGCGGCAGTACTTC,TRBJ2-5,TRBV13,once,TRBD1
CASSISTGSYEQYF,TGTGCCAGTAGTATCTCGACAGGCTCCTACGAGCAGTACTTC,TRBJ2-7,TRBV19,-,-
CASSRPDRESPLHF,TGTGCCAGCAGCCGACCGGACCGGGAATCACCCCTCCACTTT,TRBJ1-6,TRBV7-9,-,-
CASGPAQETQYF,TGTGCCAGCGGCCCGGCCCAAGAGACCCAGTACTTC,TRBJ2-5,TRBV2,-,-
CATSRVGLDYNEQFF,TGTGCCACCAGCAGAGTCGGACTGGACTACAATGAGCAGTTCTTC,TRBJ2-1,TRBV15,-,-
CASRSENTQYF,TGCGCCAGCAGATCCGAGAATACGCAGTATTTT,TRBJ2-3,TRBV5-1,-,-
CASSEPLAGVWGGELFF,TGTGCCAGCAGTGAACCTCTAGCGGGGGTGTGGGGCGGGGAGCTGTTTTTT,TRBJ2-2,TRBV6-1,-,TRBD2
CASSPSTGRSYEQYF,TGTGCCAGCAGCCCATCGACAGGGCGCTCCTACGAGCAGTACTTC,TRBJ2-7,TRBV7-7,-,TRBD1
CASSFYQGGETQYF,TGTGCCAGCAGCTTTTATCAGGGAGGGGAGACCCAGTACTTC,TRBJ2-5,TRBV7-2,few,TRBD2
CASSSRDRGHQPQHF,TGCGCCAGCAGCTCCCGGGACAGGGGTCATCAGCCCCAGCATTTT,TRBJ1-5,TRBV5-1,-,TRBD1
CASSLDAEDTGELFF,TGTGCCAGCAGCTTGGATGCGGAGGACACCGGGGAGCTGTTTTTT,TRBJ2-2,TRBV5-4,once,-
CASSRGYDALDEQFF,TGTGCCAGCAGCCGGGGCTACGATGCCTTGGATGAGCAGTTCTTC,TRBJ2-1,TRBV7-9,-,-
CARGCEREGYEQYF,TGTGCTAGGGGCTGCGAGCGGGAGGGGTACGAGCAGTACTTC,TRBJ2-7,TRBV12-5,-,TRBD2
CASSQGQTGGLEAFF,TGCGCCAGCAGCCAAGGACAGACGGGTGGCCTTGAAGCTTTCTTT,TRBJ1-1,TRBV4-1,-,-
CASSLTGGDGYTF,TGTGCCAGCAGCTTAACAGGGGGCGACGGCTACACCTTC,TRBJ1-2,TRBV5-8,-,TRBD1
CASSKPGQMGLDSPLHF,TGTGCCAGCAGCAAACCCGGGCAGATGGGTTTGGATTCACCCCTCCACTTT,TRBJ1-6,TRBV21-1,few,-
CAIRGLAGETQYF,TGTGCCATCAGGGGACTAGCGGGGGAGACCCAGTACTTC,TRBJ2-5,TRBV10-3,-,TRBD2
CASSGQGANTGELFF,TGTGCCAGCAGCGGACAGGGGGCGAACACCGGGGAGCTGTTTTTT,TRBJ2-2,TRBV7-9,-,TRBD1
CASSPEGPSEVYSTDTQYF,TGCGCCAGCAGCCCGGAGGGGCCGTCCGAGGTGTATAGCACAGATACGCAGTATTTT,TRBJ2-3,TRBV5-1,-,-
CASSVDFRAKNIQYF,TGTGCCAGCAGCGTAGATTTCCGAGCCAAAAACATTCAGTACTTC,TRBJ2-4,TRBV9,-,-
CASSIRASGRRADTQYF,TGTGCCAGTAGTATCCGGGCCAGCGGGAGACGGGCAGATACGCAGTATTTT,TRBJ2-3,TRBV19,-,TRBD2
CASSQSDGPGITGELFF,TGCGCCAGCAGTCAATCGGACGGGCCGGGTATCACCGGGGAGCTGTTTTTT,TRBJ2-2,TRBV23-1,few,-
CASSLVRRGSSYNEQFF,TGTGCCAGCAGCTTAGTTCGGCGGGGGAGCTCCTACAATGAGCAGTTCTTC,TRBJ2-1,TRBV7-2,-,TRBD2
CASSYRQAYEQYF,TGTGCCAGCAGTTACCGTCAGGCCTACGAGCAGTACTTC,TRBJ2-7,TRBV6-5,-,-
CAWSRPDTEAFF,TGTGCCTGGAGTCGACCGGACACTGAAGCTTTCTTT,TRBJ1-1,TRBV30,-,-
CASNVQGYQPQHF,TGTGCCAGTAACGTCCAGGGTTATCAGCCCCAGCATTTT,TRBJ1-5,TRBV19,-,-
CASILDRSYNEQFF,TGTGCCAGCATTCTTGATCGCTCCTACAATGAGCAGTTCTTC,TRBJ2-1,TRBV2,-,-
CASSEAILGLAGDNEQFF,TGTGCCAGCAGTGAAGCCATTCTCGGACTAGCGGGGGACAATGAGCAGTTCTTC,TRBJ2-1,TRBV25-1,-,TRBD2
CASSYSTSQSYEQYF,TGTGCCAGCAGTTACTCGACTAGTCAGAGTTACGAGCAGTACTTC,TRBJ2-7,TRBV6-6,-,-
CASSSPYNEQFF,TGTGCCAGCAGTTCCCCCTACAATGAGCAGTTCTTC,TRBJ2-1,TRBV28,-,-
CASSQHVQGGETQYF,TGCGCCAGCAGCCAACACGTACAGGGGGGAGAGACCCAGTACTTC,TRBJ2-5,TRBV4-3,once,TRBD1